This paragraph covers one TCR beta chain sequence. The antigen is not known. This CDR3 spans 15 amino acids. V lost 7 bases to trimming and J lost 2 bases, with 17 bases between them. Germline V gives CDR1 WNHNN, CDR2 SYGVQD (reference sequence). The data originate from a study of cytomegalovirus exposure and HLA in healthy donors. Study observations and caveats: A few V segments could not be told apart, such as TRBV6-2 and TRBV6-3, and were left out.

60 Vbeta and 13 Jbeta primers were used in PCR. Profiled with immunoSEQ multiplex PCR; TCRdb holds only in-frame clones, not every one. This sample has about 170,000 clones, with approximately 80% found just once. The chain couples TRBV10-1 to TRBJ1-2; D might be TRBD1 (6 bases). Sequenced: PBMCs. The receptor comes from a boy aged 2 to 10 in good health and CMV-seronegative. The CDR3 spells CASTLSGGANYGYTF. CDR3 coding DNA: TGCGCCAGCACATTATCGGGGGGCGCCAACTATGGCTACACCTTC.